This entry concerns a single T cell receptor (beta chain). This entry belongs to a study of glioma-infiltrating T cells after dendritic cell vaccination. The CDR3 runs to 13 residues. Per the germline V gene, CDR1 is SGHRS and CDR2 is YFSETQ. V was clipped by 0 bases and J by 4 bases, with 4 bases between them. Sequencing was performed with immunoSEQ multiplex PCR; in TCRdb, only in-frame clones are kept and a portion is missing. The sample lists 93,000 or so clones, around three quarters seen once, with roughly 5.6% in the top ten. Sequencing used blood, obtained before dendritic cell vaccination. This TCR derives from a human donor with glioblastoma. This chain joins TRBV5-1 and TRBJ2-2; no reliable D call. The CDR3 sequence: CASSLASTGELFF. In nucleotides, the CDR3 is TGCGCCAGCAGCTTGGCCAGCACCGGGGAGCTGTTTTTT.